Below, one TCR beta chain is given with its context. Its antigen remains unidentified. An end of the junction does not agree with germline; a read error may underlie this. These data are taken from a study of T-cell memory formation after mild COVID-19. Whole-study results and caveats: For second-wave clones that peaked at day 37, SARS-CoV-2 specificity went unverified.

MiXCR was run by TCRdb on the 5' RACE reads, yielding one entry per CDR3 protein. The data show more than 300,000 distinct CDR3 sequences, 20% to 25% seen once. Germline V gene sequence: CDR1 SGHTA, CDR2 FQGNSA. CDR3 size: 15 residues. V usage is TRBV7-2 and J usage is TRBJ2-5; 10 positions agree with TRBD1. The sequence was collected from a young man who had mild COVID-19 (a few samples of this study predate the infection). Cell type and time point are not known. Sequenced material: PBMCs or a T cell subset sorted from them (not recorded which). The CDR3 nucleotides read TGTGCCAGAAGCTTAGCGGGACAGGGGTGGGAGACCCAGTACTTC. It is translated as CARSLAGQGWETQYF.